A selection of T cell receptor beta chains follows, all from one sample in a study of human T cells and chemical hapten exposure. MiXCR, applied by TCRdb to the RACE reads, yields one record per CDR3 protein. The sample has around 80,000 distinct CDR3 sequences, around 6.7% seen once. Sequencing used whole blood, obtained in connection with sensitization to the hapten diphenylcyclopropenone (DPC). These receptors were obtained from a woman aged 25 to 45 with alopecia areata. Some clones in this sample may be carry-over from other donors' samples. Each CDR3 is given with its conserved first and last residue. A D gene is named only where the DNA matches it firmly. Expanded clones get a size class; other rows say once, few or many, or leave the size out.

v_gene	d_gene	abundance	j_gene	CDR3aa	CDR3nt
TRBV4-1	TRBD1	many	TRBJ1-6	CASSQADRANSPLHF	TGCGCCAGCAGCCAAGCAGACAGGGCAAATTCACCCCTCCACTTT
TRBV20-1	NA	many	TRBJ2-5	CSARDIGETQYF	TGCAGTGCTAGAGATATCGGAGAGACCCAGTACTTC
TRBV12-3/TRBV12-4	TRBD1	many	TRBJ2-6	CASKGIVQGDSGANVLTF	TGTGCCAGCAAAGGAATCGTACAGGGGGACTCTGGGGCCAACGTCCTGACTTTC
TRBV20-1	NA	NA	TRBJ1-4	CSARDPQKEKLFF	TGCAGTGCTAGAGATCCCCAAAAGGAAAAACTGTTTTTT
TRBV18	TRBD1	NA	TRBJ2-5	CASSPLGQGLETQYF	TGTGCCAGCTCACCACTGGGACAGGGGTTGGAGACCCAGTACTTC
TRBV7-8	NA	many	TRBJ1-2	CASSLSPSYGYTF	TGTGCCAGCAGCTTATCGCCCAGCTATGGCTACACCTTC
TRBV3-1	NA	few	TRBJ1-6	CASSQDRPGMGSRNSPLHF	TGTGCCAGCAGCCAAGATAGGCCGGGAATGGGTAGCAGAAATTCACCCCTCCACTTT
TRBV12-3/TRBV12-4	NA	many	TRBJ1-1	CASSLREASYPGAFF	TGTGCCAGCAGTTTACGGGAAGCCTCGTACCCGGGTGCTTTCTTT
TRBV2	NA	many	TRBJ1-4	CASSDGLRDEKLFF	TGTGCCAGCAGTGATGGTTTGCGCGATGAAAAACTGTTTTTT
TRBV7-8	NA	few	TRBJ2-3	CASSLALLGDTQYF	TGTGCCAGCAGCTTAGCTCTACTAGGAGATACGCAGTATTTT
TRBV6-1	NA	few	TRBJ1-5	CASSRGSGFNRQPQHF	TGTGCCAGCAGTAGAGGGTCAGGCTTCAATCGGCAGCCCCAGCATTTT
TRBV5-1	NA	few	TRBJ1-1	CASSLGWYSEAFF	TGCGCCAGCAGCTTGGGGTGGTACAGTGAAGCTTTCTTT
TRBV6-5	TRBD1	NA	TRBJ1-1	CASSYSVTGAAYTEAFF	TGTGCCAGCAGTTACTCCGTGACAGGGGCGGCCTACACTGAAGCTTTCTTT
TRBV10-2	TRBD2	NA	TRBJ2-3	CASQGISGALTDTQYF	TGCGCCAGCCAGGGGATTAGCGGGGCCCTCACAGATACGCAGTATTTT
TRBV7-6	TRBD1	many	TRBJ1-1	CASSLETGAGTEAFF	TGTGCCAGCAGCTTGGAGACAGGGGCGGGGACTGAAGCTTTCTTT
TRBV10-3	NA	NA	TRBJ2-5	CAISEGGNRETQYF	TGTGCCATCAGTGAAGGAGGGAATCGTGAGACCCAGTACTTC
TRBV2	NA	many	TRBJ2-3	CASSDYDTDTQYF	TGTGCCAGCAGTGACTACGACACAGATACGCAGTATTTT
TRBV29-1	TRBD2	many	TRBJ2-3	CSVLGGGATDTQYF	TGCAGCGTTTTGGGCGGGGGGGCCACAGATACGCAGTATTTT
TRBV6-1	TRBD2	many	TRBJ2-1	CASSEMASGVDEQFF	TGTGCCAGCAGTGAAATGGCTAGCGGGGTCGATGAGCAGTTCTTC
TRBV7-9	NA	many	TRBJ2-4	CASSLEGAKNIQYF	TGTGCCAGCAGCTTAGAGGGGGCCAAAAACATTCAGTACTTC
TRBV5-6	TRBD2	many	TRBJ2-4	CASSPDLGLAGSLAKNIQYF	TGTGCCAGCAGCCCCGACCTGGGACTAGCGGGGTCCCTAGCCAAAAACATTCAGTACTTC
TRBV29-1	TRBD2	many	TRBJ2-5	CSVEGEAGGTQYF	TGCAGCGTTGAAGGGGAAGCGGGGGGCACCCAGTACTTC
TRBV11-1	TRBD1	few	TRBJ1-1	CASSSTGGLNTEAFF	TGTGCCAGCAGCTCAACAGGGGGCTTGAACACTGAAGCTTTCTTT
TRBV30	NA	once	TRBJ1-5	CAWSLTRGQNSNQPQHF	TGTGCCTGGAGTCTCACAAGGGGTCAGAATAGCAATCAGCCCCAGCATTTT
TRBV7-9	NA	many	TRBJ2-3	CASSFDSPPDTQYF	TGTGCCAGCAGCTTTGACTCACCGCCAGATACGCAGTATTTT
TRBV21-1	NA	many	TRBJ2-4	CASSQSLPGREAKNIQYF	TGTGCCAGCAGCCAATCTCTCCCGGGACGGGAGGCCAAAAACATTCAGTACTTC
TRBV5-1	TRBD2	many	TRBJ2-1	CASRLAGVGYEQFF	TGCGCCAGCAGGCTAGCGGGGGTAGGGTATGAGCAGTTCTTC
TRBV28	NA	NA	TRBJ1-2	CASSSNSDVNGYTF	TGTGCCAGCAGTTCAAACTCGGACGTAAATGGCTACACCTTC
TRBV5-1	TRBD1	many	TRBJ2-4	CASSKDQGAENIQYF	TGCGCCAGCAGCAAAGATCAGGGGGCCGAAAACATTCAGTACTTC
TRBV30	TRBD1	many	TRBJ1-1	CAWSVRQGEAFF	TGTGCCTGGAGTGTACGACAGGGGGAAGCTTTCTTT
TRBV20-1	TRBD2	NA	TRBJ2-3	CSATTGGDTDTQYF	TGCAGTGCAACCACCGGGGGGGACACAGATACGCAGTATTTT
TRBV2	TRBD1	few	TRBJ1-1	CASTAQGPEAFF	TGTGCCAGCACCGCACAGGGGCCTGAAGCTTTCTTT
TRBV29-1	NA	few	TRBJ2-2	CSVEGRSNTGELFF	TGCAGCGTTGAAGGCAGATCCAACACCGGGGAGCTGTTTTTT